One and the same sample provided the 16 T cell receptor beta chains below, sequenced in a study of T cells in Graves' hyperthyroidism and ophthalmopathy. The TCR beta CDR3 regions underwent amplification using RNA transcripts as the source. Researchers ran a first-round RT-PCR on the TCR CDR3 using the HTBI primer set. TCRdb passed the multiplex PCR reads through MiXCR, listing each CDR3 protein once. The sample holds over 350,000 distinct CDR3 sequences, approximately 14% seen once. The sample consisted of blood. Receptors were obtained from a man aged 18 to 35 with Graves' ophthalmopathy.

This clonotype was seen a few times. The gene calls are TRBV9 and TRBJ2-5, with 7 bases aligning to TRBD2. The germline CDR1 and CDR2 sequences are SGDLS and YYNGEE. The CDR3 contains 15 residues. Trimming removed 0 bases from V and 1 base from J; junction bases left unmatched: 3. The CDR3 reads CASSVGGSLQETQYF. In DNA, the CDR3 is TGTGCCAGCAGCGTAGGCGGGAGTCTCCAAGAGACCCAGTACTTC.

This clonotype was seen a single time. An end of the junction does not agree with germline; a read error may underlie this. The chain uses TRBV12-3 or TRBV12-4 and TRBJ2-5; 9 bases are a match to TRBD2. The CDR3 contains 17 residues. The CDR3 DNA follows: TGCGCCAGCAGTGACCCTCGGATAGCGGGGGCCCAAGAGACCCAGTACTTC. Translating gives CASSDPRIAGAQETQYF.

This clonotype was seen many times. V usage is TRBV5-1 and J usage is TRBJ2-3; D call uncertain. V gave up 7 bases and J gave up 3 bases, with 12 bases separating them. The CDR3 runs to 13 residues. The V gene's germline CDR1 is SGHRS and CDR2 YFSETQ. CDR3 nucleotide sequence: TGCGCCAGCTCTCAGTCCTCGACAGATACGCAGTATTTT. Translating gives CASSQSSTDTQYF.

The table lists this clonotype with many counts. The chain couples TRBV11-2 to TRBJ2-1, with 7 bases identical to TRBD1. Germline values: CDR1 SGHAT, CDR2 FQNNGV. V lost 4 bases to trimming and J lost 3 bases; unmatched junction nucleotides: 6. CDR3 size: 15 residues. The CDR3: CASSSSGTDYNEQFF. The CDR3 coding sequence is TGTGCCAGCAGCTCATCCGGGACAGACTACAATGAGCAGTTCTTC.

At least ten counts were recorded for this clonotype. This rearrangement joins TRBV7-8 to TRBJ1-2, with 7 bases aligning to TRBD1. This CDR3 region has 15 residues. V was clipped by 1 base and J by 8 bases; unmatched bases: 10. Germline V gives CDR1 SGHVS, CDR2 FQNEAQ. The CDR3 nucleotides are TGTGCCAGCAGCTTAGGGACCGACAGGGAAGCGGGCTACACCTTC. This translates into CASSLGTDREAGYTF.

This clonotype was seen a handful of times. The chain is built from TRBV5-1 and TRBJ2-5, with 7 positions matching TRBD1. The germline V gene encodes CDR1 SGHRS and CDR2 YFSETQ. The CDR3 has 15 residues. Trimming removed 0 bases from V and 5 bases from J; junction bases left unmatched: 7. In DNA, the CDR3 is TGCGCCAGCAGCTTGGGGACAGGAGGATCGGAGACCCAGTACTTC. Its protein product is CASSLGTGGSETQYF.

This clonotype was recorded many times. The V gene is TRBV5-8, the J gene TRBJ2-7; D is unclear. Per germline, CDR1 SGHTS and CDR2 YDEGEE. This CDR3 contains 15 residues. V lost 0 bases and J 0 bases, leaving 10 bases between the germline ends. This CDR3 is CASSLGQVHSYEQYF. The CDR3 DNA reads TGTGCCAGCAGCTTGGGGCAGGTCCACTCCTACGAGCAGTACTTC.

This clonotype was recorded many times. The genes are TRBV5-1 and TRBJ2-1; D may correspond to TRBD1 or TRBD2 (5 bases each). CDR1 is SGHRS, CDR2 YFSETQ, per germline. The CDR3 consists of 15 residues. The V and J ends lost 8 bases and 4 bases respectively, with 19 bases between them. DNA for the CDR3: TGCGCCAGTTACCTGGGGGACGCACTATACAATGAGCAGTTCTTC. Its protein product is CASYLGDALYNEQFF. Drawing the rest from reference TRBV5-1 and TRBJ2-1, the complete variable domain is KAGVTQTPRYLIKTRGQQVTLSCSPISGHRSVSWYQQTPGQGLQFLFEYFSETQRNKGNFPGRFSGRQFSNSRSEMNVSTLELGDSALYLCASYLGDALYNEQFFGPGTRLTVL.

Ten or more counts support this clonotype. This CDR3 is CASSRQGPRGNQPQHF. The CDR3 DNA reads TGTGCCAGCAGCCGACAGGGCCCCAGGGGCAATCAGCCCCAGCATTTT. The rearrangement uses TRBV12-3 or TRBV12-4 and TRBJ1-5; 7 nucleotides agree with TRBD1. With 6 bases clipped from V and 2 bases from J, the junction kept 10 bases outside the gene matches. The CDR3 consists of 16 residues.

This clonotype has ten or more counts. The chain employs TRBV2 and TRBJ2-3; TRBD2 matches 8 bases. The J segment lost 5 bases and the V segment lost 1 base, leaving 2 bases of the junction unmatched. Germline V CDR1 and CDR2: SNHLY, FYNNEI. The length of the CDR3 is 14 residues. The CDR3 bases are TGTGCCAGCAGTGAAGGTCGGGGGGGAGATACGCAGTATTTT. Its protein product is CASSEGRGGDTQYF.

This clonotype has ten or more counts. The CDR3: CASKQGARNTEAFF. The CDR3 DNA sequence: TGTGCCAGCAAACAGGGGGCACGGAACACTGAAGCTTTCTTT. This chain connects TRBV13 to TRBJ1-1; 9 bases map to TRBD1. V was pared by 7 bases and J by 1 base, with 4 bases of the junction left unmatched. CDR3 length: 14 amino acids. The germline V gene encodes CDR1 PRHDT and CDR2 FYEKMQ (reference sequence).

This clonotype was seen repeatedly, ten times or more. CDR3 nucleotides: TGTGCCAGCAGTTCGACAGCTTTCAATCAGCCCCAGCATTTT. Translation: CASSSTAFNQPQHF. J is TRBJ1-5 and V is TRBV3-1; TRBD1 might be the D (5 bases). Trimming stripped 6 bases from V and 3 bases from J, with 12 bases between. There are 14 residues in the CDR3. Germline V CDR1 and CDR2: LGHDT, YNNKEL (reference sequence).

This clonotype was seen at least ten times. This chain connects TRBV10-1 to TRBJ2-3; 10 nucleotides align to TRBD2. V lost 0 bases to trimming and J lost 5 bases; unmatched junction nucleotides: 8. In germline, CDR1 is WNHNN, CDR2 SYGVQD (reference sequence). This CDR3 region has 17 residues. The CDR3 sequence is CASSESTSSGRVDTQYF. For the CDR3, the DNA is TGCGCCAGCAGTGAGTCGACTTCTAGCGGGAGAGTAGATACGCAGTATTTT.

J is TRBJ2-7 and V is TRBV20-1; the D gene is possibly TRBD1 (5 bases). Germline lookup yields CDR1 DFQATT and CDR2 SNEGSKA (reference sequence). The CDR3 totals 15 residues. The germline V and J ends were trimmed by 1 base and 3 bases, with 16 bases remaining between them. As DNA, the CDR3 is TGCAGTGCTAGAGGGACAAACAATTGGGACTACGAGCAGTACTTC. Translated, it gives CSARGTNNWDYEQYF.

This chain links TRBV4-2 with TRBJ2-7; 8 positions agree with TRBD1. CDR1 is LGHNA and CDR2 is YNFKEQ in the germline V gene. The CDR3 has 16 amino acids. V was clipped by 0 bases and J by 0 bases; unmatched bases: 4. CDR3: CASSQERQGPSYEQYF. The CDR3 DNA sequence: TGTGCCAGCAGCCAAGAAAGACAGGGGCCCTCCTACGAGCAGTACTTC.

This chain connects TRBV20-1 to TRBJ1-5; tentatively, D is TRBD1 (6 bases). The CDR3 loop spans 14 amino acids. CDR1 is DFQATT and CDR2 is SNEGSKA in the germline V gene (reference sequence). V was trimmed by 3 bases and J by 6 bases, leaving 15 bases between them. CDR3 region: CSARGAQGSQPQHF. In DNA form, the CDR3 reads TGCAGTGCTAGGGGGGCCCAGGGGAGTCAGCCCCAGCATTTT.